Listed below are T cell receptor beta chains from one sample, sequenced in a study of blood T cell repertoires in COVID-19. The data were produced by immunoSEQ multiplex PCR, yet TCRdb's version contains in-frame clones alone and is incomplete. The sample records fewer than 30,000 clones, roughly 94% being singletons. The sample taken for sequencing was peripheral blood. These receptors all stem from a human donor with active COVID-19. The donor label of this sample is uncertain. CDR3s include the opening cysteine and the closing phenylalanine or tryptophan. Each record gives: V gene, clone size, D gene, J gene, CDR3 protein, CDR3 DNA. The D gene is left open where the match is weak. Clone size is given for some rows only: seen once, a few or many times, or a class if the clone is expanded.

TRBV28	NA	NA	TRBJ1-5	CASRGRGSRGGNQPQHF	TGTGCCAGCAGAGGAAGGGGGAGTCGAGGTGGCAATCAGCCCCAGCATTTT
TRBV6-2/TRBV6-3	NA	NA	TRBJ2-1	CASSYPRDSVGSYNEQFF	TGTGCCAGCAGCTATCCCAGGGATTCGGTTGGCTCCTACAATGAGCAGTTCTTC
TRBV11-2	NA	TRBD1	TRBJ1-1	CASSFEGNRGNTEAFF	TGTGCCAGCAGCTTTGAAGGCAACAGGGGTAACACTGAAGCTTTCTTT
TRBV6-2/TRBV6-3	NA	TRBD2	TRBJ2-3	CASSWTSGSTDTQYF	TGTGCCAGCAGCTGGACTAGCGGGAGTACAGATACGCAGTATTTT
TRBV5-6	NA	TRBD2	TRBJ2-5	CASSLVGSGGAETQYF	TGTGCCAGCAGCTTGGTTGGTAGCGGGGGGGCAGAGACCCAGTACTTC
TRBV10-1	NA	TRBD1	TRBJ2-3	CASSEGQGPDTQYF	TGCGCCAGCAGTGAGGGACAGGGCCCAGATACGCAGTATTTT
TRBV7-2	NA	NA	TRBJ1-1	CASSLAVTGNTEAFF	TGTGCCAGCAGCTTAGCGGTAACAGGGAACACTGAAGCTTTCTTT
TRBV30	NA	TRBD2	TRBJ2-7	CASQRGGSEQYF	TGTGCCTCACAGCGGGGGGGGTCCGAGCAGTACTTC
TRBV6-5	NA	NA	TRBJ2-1	CASRLGGSATNEQFF	TGTGCCAGCAGACTAGGGGGATCGGCCACCAATGAGCAGTTCTTC
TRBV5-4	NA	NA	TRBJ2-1	CASSLTFSGRESYNEQFF	TGTGCCAGCAGCTTGACCTTTTCTGGGAGAGAATCCTACAATGAGCAGTTCTTC
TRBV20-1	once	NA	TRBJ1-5	CSAIESSGNQPQHF	TGCAGTGCTATTGAGAGTTCAGGGAATCAGCCCCAGCATTTT
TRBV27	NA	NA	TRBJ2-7	CASALGNGRQEAYEQYF	TGTGCCAGCGCCCTAGGGAACGGGCGGCAGGAGGCCTACGAGCAGTACTTC
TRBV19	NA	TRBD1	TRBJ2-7	CASSRTGTGPYEQYF	TGTGCCAGTAGTAGGACCGGGACAGGGCCCTACGAGCAGTACTTC
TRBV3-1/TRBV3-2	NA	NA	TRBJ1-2	CASSQTGKSGYTF	TGTGCCAGCAGCCAAACAGGAAAGAGTGGCTACACCTTC
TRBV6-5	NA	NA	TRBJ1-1	CASTPPGVGTEAFF	TGTGCCAGCACCCCCCCGGGGGTAGGGACTGAAGCTTTCTTT
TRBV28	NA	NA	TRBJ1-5	CASSLSGDRNQPQHF	TGTGCCAGCAGTTTATCAGGGGATCGGAATCAGCCCCAGCATTTT
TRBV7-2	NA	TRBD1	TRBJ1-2	CASSQFDRGYYGYTF	TGTGCCAGCAGCCAGTTCGACAGGGGATACTATGGCTACACCTTC
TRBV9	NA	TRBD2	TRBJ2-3	CASSVGGSSGSTDTQYF	TGTGCCAGCAGCGTAGGGGGGTCTAGCGGAAGCACAGATACGCAGTATTTT
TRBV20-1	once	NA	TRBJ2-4	CSASLRTLNLGGNIQYF	TGCAGTGCTAGTCTCCGGACTTTAAACCTAGGGGGAAACATTCAGTACTTC